Below are 9 T cell receptor beta chains sequenced from a single sample in a study of T-cell reconstitution after alpha-beta-depleted transplantation in children. Using unique molecular identifiers, the investigators prepared the TCRbeta library. TCRdb re-called the PCR reads through MiXCR, storing one row per CDR3 protein. The sample includes hundreds of thousands of distinct CDR3 sequences, around 17% of them seen just once. This material consisted of PBMCs from the stem cell graft donor, taken from the stem cell graft. The source is a human donor who donated a stem cell graft to a child with acute myeloid leukemia.

This clonotype was counted only a few times. The chain joins TRBV12-3 or TRBV12-4 to TRBJ2-6; the match to TRBD1 covers 8 bases. The CDR3 length is 15 residues. J gave up 3 bases and V 10 bases, and 8 bases lay outside the gene matches. The CDR3 nucleotides read TGTGCCATCCTGGACAGGGCGAATGGGGCCAACGTCCTGACTTTC. Translation: CAILDRANGANVLTF.

The chain employs TRBV9 and TRBJ2-3, with D perhaps assigned TRBD1 or TRBD2 (5 bases each). Trimming took off 4 bases at V and 5 bases at J, with 20 bases between the two ends. The CDR3 runs 16 residues. CDR1 is SGDLS and CDR2 is YYNGEE in the germline V gene. CDR3 sequence (DNA): TGTGCCAGCAGCACCCGGGGCTACCCGCCTGGAGATACGCAGTATTTT. Translated: CASSTRGYPPGDTQYF.

This clonotype was counted a few times. The chain has TRBV20-1 and TRBJ2-3; 10 bases align to TRBD2. This CDR3 spans 16 amino acids. Germline V lookup: CDR1 DFQATT, CDR2 SNEGSKA (reference sequence). Trimming removed 6 bases from V and 0 bases from J; junction bases left unmatched: 9. CDR3 residues: CSAERLAGRSTDTQYF. In DNA form, the CDR3 reads TGCAGTGCCGAGAGACTAGCGGGTAGGAGCACAGATACGCAGTATTTT.

This clonotype was seen many times. J is TRBJ2-1 and V is TRBV20-1; D not resolved. V was pared by 7 bases and J by 1 base, with 8 bases between. This CDR3 is built from 12 residues. Germline-derived CDR1 and CDR2 are DFQATT and SNEGSKA (reference sequence). The CDR3 protein is CSGGTSYNEQFF. For the CDR3, the DNA is TGCAGTGGGGGAACTTCCTACAATGAGCAGTTCTTC.

In its sample, this clonotype was seen many times. The rearrangement uses TRBV5-6 and TRBJ1-5, with TRBD1 matching over 7 bases. CDR3 length: 17 residues. Germline loops: CDR1 SGHDT, CDR2 YYEEEE. Losses at the gene ends were 4 bases for V and 4 bases for J; bases not matched to a gene: 14. This CDR3 reads CASSNTRRWDRNQPQHF. The DNA for the CDR3 is TGTGCCAGCAGCAACACGAGACGGTGGGACAGAAATCAGCCCCAGCATTTT.

V gene TRBV4-1 combines with J gene TRBJ2-1; 10 bases align to TRBD1. J was trimmed by 4 bases and V by 1 base; bases with no gene match: 4. The CDR3 consists of 16 residues. Per the germline V gene, CDR1 is MGHRA and CDR2 is YSYEKL. CDR3 residues: CASSQGRDRGYNEQFF. The DNA of the CDR3 is TGCGCCAGCAGCCAAGGCAGGGACAGGGGATACAATGAGCAGTTCTTC.

This clonotype was seen a few times. The chain combines TRBV20-1 with TRBJ2-7; 9 nucleotides match TRBD1. V was clipped by 3 bases and J by 2 bases; unmatched bases: 2. From germline, CDR1 is DFQATT and CDR2 SNEGSKA (reference sequence). The CDR3 is 13 residues long. CDR3 residues: CSARGTGPYEQYF. The DNA for the CDR3 is TGCAGTGCTAGGGGGACAGGGCCCTACGAGCAGTACTTC.

A few counts support this clonotype. J is TRBJ1-1 and V is TRBV5-1; D uncertain. CDR1 and CDR2 (germline): SGHRS, YFSETQ. The V gene lost 4 bases and the J gene lost 3 bases, with 10 bases spanning the gap. The CDR3 is 13 amino acids. The CDR3 loop reads CASSPYGDTEAFF. The CDR3 DNA follows: TGCGCCAGCAGCCCGTACGGGGACACTGAAGCTTTCTTT.

This clonotype was seen ten or more times. The chain uses TRBV6-1 and TRBJ2-1, with TRBD2 as a possible D gene (5 bases). CDR3 length: 14 amino acids. Trimming cost V 7 bases and J 2 bases, with 12 bases left between them. Germline-derived CDR1 and CDR2 are MNHNS and SASEGT. This CDR3 reads CASTPGSPYNEQFF. The CDR3 DNA follows: TGTGCCAGCACCCCTGGGAGCCCCTACAATGAGCAGTTCTTC.